This record looks at one T cell receptor beta chain sequence and its context. Its antigen is as yet unknown. TCRdb keeps only in-frame clones here, not all; method: immunoSEQ multiplex PCR. The sample yields some 68,000 clones, approximately 90% seen once. J gave up 4 bases and V 7 bases, and 3 bases lay outside the gene matches. This CDR3 spans 15 amino acids. Germline CDR1 is LNHDA and CDR2 is SQIVND (reference sequence). This specimen belongs to a study of OX40 agonist ivuxolimab in advanced cancers. Study-wide findings and caveats: It was also the case that some nonresponders had low normalized T-cell clonal expansion.

V usage is TRBV19 and J usage is TRBJ2-2; the match to TRBD2 covers 13 bases. Specimen: CD4+ or CD8+ T cells sorted from blood, collected in a trial of the OX40 agonist ivuxolimab. The source of this sequence is an adult with an advanced solid tumor such as melanoma, head and neck, liver or kidney cancer. The CDR3 region has the DNA TGTGCCAGTACCACTAGCGGGAGGGTCACCGGGGAGCTGTTTTTT. It specifies CASTTSGRVTGELFF.